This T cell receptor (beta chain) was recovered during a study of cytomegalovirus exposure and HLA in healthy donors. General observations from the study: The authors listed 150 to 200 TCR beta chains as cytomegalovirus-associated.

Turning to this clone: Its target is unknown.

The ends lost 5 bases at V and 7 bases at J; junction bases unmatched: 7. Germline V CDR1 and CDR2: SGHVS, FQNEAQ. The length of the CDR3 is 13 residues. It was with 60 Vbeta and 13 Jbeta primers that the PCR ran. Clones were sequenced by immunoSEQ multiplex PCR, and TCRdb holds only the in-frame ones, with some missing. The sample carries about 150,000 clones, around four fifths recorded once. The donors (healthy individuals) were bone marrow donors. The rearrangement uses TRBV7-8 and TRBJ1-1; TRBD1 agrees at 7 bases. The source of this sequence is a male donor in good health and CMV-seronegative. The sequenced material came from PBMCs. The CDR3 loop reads CASSLGTVGEAFF. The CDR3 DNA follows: TGTGCCAGCAGCCTCGGGACAGTAGGTGAAGCTTTCTTT.